The T cell receptor beta chain described here comes from a study of blood T cell repertoires in COVID-19. Study as a whole: T cells, B-cell-depleted T cells, or PBMCs supplied cDNA or gDNA.

The authors' processing: Amplification from reference gene primers served as the basis for estimated nucleated cell counts. The assay was immunoSEQ multiplex PCR, and TCRdb's table has in-frame clones only and misses some. The DNA was the basis for D and trimming; V, J and clone size are from that table. This table has about 430,000 clones, around nine tenths appearing once. In terms of age and location, participants ranged from roughly 18 to 100 years and lived in under 30 US areas. The study recruited exposed participants who had met a COVID-19 case within 2 weeks before entry. Sequencing used PBMCs or T cells enriched from blood (not recorded which). This TCR derives from a woman between 18 and 29 years old who had been exposed to COVID-19.

The CDR3 nucleotides read TGTGCCAGCAGCTTACGTCTAGCCGATGAGCAGTTCTTC. It is translated as CASSLRLADEQFF. The chain employs TRBV11-3 and TRBJ2-1; TRBD2 is a possible D gene (5 bases). Germline values: CDR1 SGHNT, CDR2 YENEEA. The CDR3 extends over 13 amino acids. V was clipped by 2 bases and J by 8 bases, with 10 bases between them.